This T cell receptor beta chain was obtained from a study of blood T cell repertoires in COVID-19. On the study more broadly: The origin of the acute and convalescent COVID-19 samples was the United States, Italy and Spain. Sources were T cells, B-cell-depleted T cells, or PBMCs; the material itself was cDNA or gDNA.

V was shortened by 6 bases and J by 8 bases, with 15 bases between the two germline ends. The CDR3 extends over 13 amino acids. The germline V gene has CDR1 MNHEY and CDR2 SVGAGI. In the original workflow: Estimation of nucleated cell counts relied on the amplification of reference gene primers. Measured with immunoSEQ multiplex PCR; TCRdb has only the in-frame clones, and not every one. V, J and clone size are those of that table, while D and trimming were read from the DNA. Among more than 200,000 clones listed, around 82% were seen once. This receptor was obtained from a man aged 45-65 years with active or convalescent COVID-19. The chain employs TRBV6-5 and TRBJ2-3, with a possible D match to TRBD2 (7 bases). Specimen: peripheral blood. The CDR3 sequence is CASRGGPGVTQYF. The CDR3 DNA reads TGTGCCAGCAGGGGGGGGCCAGGGGTTACGCAGTATTTT.